Listed here are 32 T cell receptor beta chains from one sample, sequenced in a study of OX40 agonist ivuxolimab in advanced cancers. Only in-frame clones appear in the TCRdb table, and some are missing; sequencing was by immunoSEQ multiplex PCR. The data show about 73,000 clones, about 86% seen once. The sample was CD4+ or CD8+ T cells sorted from blood, taken in a trial of the OX40 agonist ivuxolimab. The receptors stem from an adult with an advanced solid tumor such as melanoma, head and neck, liver or kidney cancer.

This chain links TRBV19 with TRBJ1-3; D is uncertain. The V end was cut by 1 base, the J end by 9 bases, with 10 bases between. The germline V gene has CDR1 LNHDA and CDR2 SQIVND (reference sequence). The CDR3 runs to 13 residues. For the CDR3, the DNA is TGTGCCAGTAGTATAGGCAGCCCGGGCACCATATATTTT. Encoded protein: CASSIGSPGTIYF.

CDR3 coding DNA: TGTGCCAGCACCCGCGGGGCCGCCGGGACTAGCGGGGGGGCCGGGGCCGGGGAGCTGTTTTTT. Translating gives CASTRGAAGTSGGAGAGELFF. This chain links TRBV7-3 with TRBJ2-2, with 16 bases matching TRBD2. There are 21 residues in the CDR3. J lost 6 bases, V lost 7 bases, and 20 bases had no gene match. Germline V gene lookup returns CDR1 SGHTA and CDR2 FQGTGA.

V and J are TRBV6-6 and TRBJ2-5; 7 nucleotides align to TRBD1. The CDR3 loop spans 13 amino acids. J gave up 3 bases and V 6 bases, and 4 bases lay outside the gene matches. Germline V gene sequence: CDR1 MNHNY, CDR2 SVGAGI (reference sequence). For the CDR3, the DNA is TGTGCCAGCAGACATGACAGGGAAGAGACCCAGTACTTC. Amino acids: CASRHDREETQYF.

This chain connects TRBV7-9 to TRBJ1-5, with 9 bases matching TRBD1. Germline-derived CDR1 and CDR2 are SEHNR and FQNEAQ (reference sequence). V shed 5 bases and J 6 bases; nucleotides not matched to a gene: 11. The CDR3 runs to 16 residues. The CDR3 bases are TGTGCCAGCAGCCCTGGGACAGGGCGGCTGACTCAGCCCCAGCATTTT. The encoded protein is CASSPGTGRLTQPQHF.

The chain is built from TRBV5-5 and TRBJ2-7, with TRBD2 identical over 8 bases. Trimming removed 0 bases from V and 5 bases from J; junction bases left unmatched: 13. This CDR3 comprises 17 residues. CDR1 is SGHKS and CDR2 is YYEKEE in the germline V gene (reference sequence). The DNA for the CDR3 is TGTGCCAGCAGCTTGGCACTATTAGCGGGAATTATAGACGAGCAGTACTTC. Residues: CASSLALLAGIIDEQYF.

This clone was seen once. The chain recombines TRBV5-6 with TRBJ2-5; 12 bases fit TRBD2. The CDR3 totals 17 residues. The ends lost 4 bases at V and 0 bases at J; junction bases unmatched: 7. Germline CDR1 is SGHDT and CDR2 is YYEEEE. The CDR3 nucleotides are TGTGCCAGCAGCCTAGCGGGAGGGCCGAAGTACCAAGAGACCCAGTACTTC. Translated, it gives CASSLAGGPKYQETQYF.

The chain carries TRBV7-9 and TRBJ1-1; no clear D. This CDR3 is built from 15 residues. The V gene's germline CDR1 is SEHNR and CDR2 FQNEAQ (reference sequence). Trimming took off 5 bases at V and 1 base at J, with 14 bases between the two ends. This CDR3 is CASSLRPIGNTEAFF. The CDR3 region has the DNA TGTGCCAGCAGCCTCCGCCCAATAGGGAACACTGAAGCTTTCTTT.

This chain's CDR3 is CASRRGDFSNLNYGYTF. The CDR3 DNA reads TGCGCCAGCAGACGGGGGGATTTTAGTAACCTTAACTATGGCTACACCTTC. J is TRBJ1-2 and V is TRBV5-1, with D possibly TRBD1 on 5 matching bases. Trimming left V 5 bases short and J 1 base short, with 21 bases between. Germline V gives CDR1 SGHRS, CDR2 YFSETQ. The CDR3 length is 17 residues.

The chain couples TRBV27 to TRBJ2-7; D remains unclear. This CDR3 has 15 residues. The germline gives CDR1 MNHEY, CDR2 SMNVEV (reference sequence). V was clipped by 6 bases and J by 2 bases, with 17 bases between them. In nucleotides, the CDR3 is TGTGCCAGCAGCCTCGACTCGTCGATCCCCTACGAGCAGTACTTC. Protein product: CASSLDSSIPYEQYF.

This sequence joins TRBV4-3 and TRBJ1-2; the D gene is possibly TRBD1 (6 bases). V was cut by 1 base and J by 5 bases, with 14 bases left in between. The CDR3 covers 15 residues. In germline, CDR1 is LGHNA, CDR2 YSLEER. CDR3 region: CASSQAGGARYGYTF. CDR3 DNA sequence: TGCGCCAGCAGCCAAGCGGGGGGCGCACGGTATGGCTACACCTTC.

This clone was seen a few times. The chain employs TRBV7-2 and TRBJ2-7; D not resolved. The length of the CDR3 is 14 residues. Germline loops: CDR1 SGHTA, CDR2 FQGNSA. V was shortened by 1 base and J by 0 bases, with 7 bases between the two germline ends. The CDR3 is CASSLGPSSYEQYF. CDR3 nucleotides: TGTGCCAGCAGCTTAGGGCCCAGCTCCTACGAGCAGTACTTC. Full variable domain (remainder filled in from reference TRBV7-2 and TRBJ2-7): GAGVSQSPSNKVTEKGKDVELRCDPISGHTALYWYRQSLGQGLEFLIYFQGNSAPDKSGLPSDRFSAERTGGSVSTLTIQRTQQEDSAVYLCASSLGPSSYEQYFGPGTRLTVT.

The chain is built from TRBV9 and TRBJ2-1; the match to TRBD2 covers 12 bases. Per the germline V gene, CDR1 is SGDLS and CDR2 is YYNGEE. The V and J ends lost 7 bases and 7 bases, in that order; junction bases with no gene match: 3. This CDR3 spans 13 amino acids. CDR3 residues: CASVGTSGNEQFF. In DNA, the CDR3 is TGTGCCAGCGTCGGGACTAGCGGGAATGAGCAGTTCTTC.

The chain combines TRBV11-2 with TRBJ1-2; D is perhaps TRBD1 (6 bases). With 1 base removed from V and 1 base from J, the gap between germline ends came to 13 bases. CDR3 length: 16 residues. Germline V lookup: CDR1 SGHAT, CDR2 FQNNGV. CDR3 in amino acids: CASSLAGTGRNYGYTF. CDR3 nucleotides: TGTGCCAGCAGCTTAGCAGGTACAGGGCGTAACTATGGCTACACCTTC.

The gene calls are TRBV6-5 and TRBJ1-2; maybe TRBD1 (5 bases). Germline V lookup: CDR1 MNHEY, CDR2 SVGAGI. V was shortened by 4 bases and J by 3 bases, with 18 bases between the two germline ends. The length of the CDR3 is 16 residues. The chain's CDR3 is CASSFAKQGFDYGYTF. CDR3 nucleotides: TGTGCCAGCAGTTTCGCAAAGCAGGGTTTCGACTATGGCTACACCTTC.

The rearrangement links TRBV21-1 to TRBJ1-2; the D segment call TRBD1 is taken from the table without a DNA check. TRBV21-1 is assigned pseudogene status. CDR3 length: 18 residues. The DNA for the CDR3 is TGTGCCAGCAGCCTCAACCCGGGACAGGGAGTGAGTGACTATGGCTACACCTTC. Translated, it gives CASSLNPGQGVSDYGYTF.

The genes are TRBV7-8 and TRBJ1-6; D uncertain. CDR3 length: 12 amino acids. Looked up from germline, CDR1 is SGHVS and CDR2 is FQNEAQ. V was trimmed by 4 bases and J by 6 bases, leaving 4 bases between them. Here the CDR3 DNA reads TGTGCCAGCAGCTACAGTAATTCACCCCTCCACTTT. The encoded protein is CASSYSNSPLHF.

The V gene is TRBV10-3, the J gene TRBJ2-2, with 10 bases that match TRBD1. Germline lookup yields CDR1 ENHRY and CDR2 SYGVKD. The CDR3 runs 16 residues. The V segment lost 2 bases and the J segment 4 bases; nucleotides outside the gene matches: 4. The chain's CDR3 is CAISEAGTGATGELFF. As DNA, the CDR3 is TGTGCCATCAGTGAGGCGGGGACAGGGGCCACCGGGGAGCTGTTTTTT.

J is TRBJ2-7 and V is TRBV29-1, with no clear D. The CDR3 is made up of 12 amino acids. With 3 bases removed from V and 2 bases from J, the gap between germline ends came to 8 bases. Germline CDR1 and CDR2: SQVTM and ANQGSEA. Written as DNA, the CDR3 is TGCAGCGTTGATTACGGAACCTACGAGCAGTACTTC. This sequence encodes CSVDYGTYEQYF.

The chain uses TRBV19 and TRBJ1-5, with 9 positions matching TRBD1. This CDR3 spans 15 amino acids. Germline CDR1 reads LNHDA; CDR2 reads SQIVND (reference sequence). Trimming at V came to 1 base and at J to 5 bases, leaving 3 bases not matched to a gene. CDR3 protein: CASSIAGTGYQPQHF. The CDR3 DNA reads as TGTGCCAGTAGTATAGCTGGGACAGGGTATCAGCCCCAGCATTTT. Complete variable domain (other parts from reference TRBV19 and TRBJ1-5): DGGITQSPKYLFRKEGQNVTLSCEQNLNHDAMYWYRQDPGQGLRLIYYSQIVNDFQKGDIAEGYSVSREKKESFPLTVTSAQKNPTAFYLCASSIAGTGYQPQHFGDGTRLSIL.

This clone was picked up a small number of times. The chain is built from TRBV6-5 and TRBJ2-5, with 13 bases that match TRBD2. The germline V gene encodes CDR1 MNHEY and CDR2 SVGAGI. J was trimmed by 5 bases and V by 5 bases; bases with no gene match: 2. The CDR3 totals 14 residues. CDR3 nucleotides: TGTGCCAGCAGTGGACTAGCGGGGGCTGAGACCCAGTACTTC. This codes for CASSGLAGAETQYF.

The gene calls are TRBV30 and TRBJ1-6, with a tentative D call TRBD1 (5 bases). V gave up 2 bases and J gave up 7 bases, with 12 bases separating them. This CDR3 contains 14 residues. Germline V CDR1 and CDR2: GTSNPN, SVGIG (reference sequence). CDR3 protein: CAWSRTGTNSPLHF. For the CDR3, the DNA is TGTGCCTGGAGTAGGACGGGGACGAATTCACCCCTCCACTTT.

The chain combines TRBV5-6 with TRBJ2-1, with D perhaps given as TRBD1 or TRBD2 (6 bases each). CDR3 size: 16 residues. Trimming removed 4 bases at V and 0 bases at J, with 14 bases between. Germline CDR1 SGHDT, CDR2 YYEEEE. This CDR3 is CASSLEGGGSYNEQFF. DNA of the CDR3: TGTGCCAGCAGCCTCGAGGGGGGCGGCTCCTACAATGAGCAGTTCTTC.

V usage is TRBV4-1 and J usage is TRBJ2-7; D is ambiguous. Germline V gene sequence: CDR1 MGHRA, CDR2 YSYEKL. V was cut by 3 bases and J by 2 bases, with 14 bases left in between. The length of the CDR3 is 15 residues. The CDR3 DNA sequence: TGCGCCAGCAGCCACCCCCTGGAGAGACCCTACGAGCAGTACTTC. The encoded protein is CASSHPLERPYEQYF.

The CDR3 DNA sequence: TGTGCCACCAGCAGGGGGACTAGCGGGAGACACACGCGGTCTCTTTACAATGAGCAGTTCTTC. Amino acids: CATSRGTSGRHTRSLYNEQFF. The chain couples TRBV15 to TRBJ2-1, with 14 nucleotides matching TRBD2. Germline-derived CDR1 and CDR2 are LNHNV and YYDKDF (reference sequence). V dropped 3 bases and J dropped 4; count of bases not matched to a gene: 17. The CDR3 length is 21 residues.

V gene TRBV18 combines with J gene TRBJ1-2; the match to TRBD1 covers 8 bases. The germline gives CDR1 KGHSH, CDR2 LQKENI. V trimming: 3 bases; J trimming: 8 bases; junction bases outside the gene matches: 5. This CDR3 contains 13 residues. CDR3 residues: CASSPGTGEGYTF. CDR3 in DNA: TGTGCCAGCTCACCGGGGACAGGTGAAGGCTACACCTTC.

The chain couples TRBV9 to TRBJ1-1; TRBD1 agrees at 8 bases. The J segment lost 5 bases and the V segment lost 7 bases, leaving 10 bases of the junction unmatched. The CDR3 consists of 14 residues. Germline loops: CDR1 SGDLS, CDR2 YYNGEE. The CDR3 region has the DNA TGTGCCAGCTGCAGGGGGCTAACCCAAACTGAAGCTTTCTTT. Translation gives CASCRGLTQTEAFF.

V and J are TRBV15 and TRBJ1-2; D is possibly TRBD1 (6 bases). The CDR3 contains 14 residues. V lost 5 bases and J lost 8, with 18 bases in between. Germline CDR1 reads LNHNV; CDR2 reads YYDKDF (reference sequence). The CDR3 sequence is CATSANRDQRGYTF. The CDR3 DNA reads as TGTGCCACCAGCGCCAACAGGGACCAGAGGGGCTACACCTTC.

The V and J genes are TRBV6-6 and TRBJ1-2; TRBD1 might be the D (5 bases). The V gene lost 2 bases and the J gene lost 2 bases, with 9 bases spanning the gap. The CDR3 covers 14 residues. Germline CDR1 is MNHNY and CDR2 is SVGAGI (reference sequence). This chain's CDR3 is CASSYRDGNYGYTF. For the CDR3, the DNA is TGTGCCAGCAGTTACCGGGACGGAAACTATGGCTACACCTTC.

CDR3 region: CASSLGQGWQEGEQYF. Written as DNA, the CDR3 is TGTGCCAGCAGCTTAGGGCAGGGGTGGCAGGAAGGCGAGCAGTACTTC. V is TRBV7-9 and J is TRBJ2-5, with D perhaps TRBD1 (6 bases). The J call could be wrong; TRBJ2-7 is a better fit for the DNA end. Germline V gene sequence: CDR1 SEHNR, CDR2 FQNEAQ (reference sequence). CDR3 length: 16 amino acids.

This rearrangement joins TRBV7-9 to TRBJ1-2; weak D call: TRBD1 (6 bases). Between the trimmed V and J ends, which lost 2 bases and 3 bases, there was a span of 13 bases. This CDR3 region has 15 residues. Looked up from germline, CDR1 is SEHNR and CDR2 is FQNEAQ (reference sequence). CDR3 coding DNA: TGTGCCAGCAGCTTATCAGGGGCTACCCACTATGGCTACACCTTC. This sequence encodes CASSLSGATHYGYTF.

In its sample, this clone was seen a few times. The chain couples TRBV12-5 to TRBJ2-2, with 10 bases aligning to TRBD1. V dropped 6 bases and J dropped 4; count of bases not matched to a gene: 14. CDR1 LGHNT and CDR2 FRNRAP come from the germline V gene. The CDR3 totals 18 residues. The CDR3 reads CASGSTGTGVWGTGELFF. CDR3 nucleotides: TGTGCTAGTGGGTCAACCGGGACAGGGGTTTGGGGCACCGGGGAGCTGTTTTTT. Based on the CDR3 plus reference TRBV12-5 and TRBJ2-2, the full variable domain is DARVTQTPRHKVTEMGQEVTMRCQPILGHNTVFWYRQTMMQGLELLAYFRNRAPLDDSGMPKDRFSAEMPDATLATLKIQPSEPRDSAVYFCASGSTGTGVWGTGELFFGEGSRLTVL.

The V call is TRBV30, the J call TRBJ2-7; TRBD1 agrees at 7 bases. V shed 5 bases, J shed 2 bases, and the junction held 18 bases outside the gene matches. The CDR3 is 17 amino acids. CDR1 and CDR2 (germline): GTSNPN, SVGIG (reference sequence). CDR3 DNA: TGTGCCTGGGGGGCAACAGGGGTAGTTAGTATCCCCTACGAGCAGTACTTC. Its protein product is CAWGATGVVSIPYEQYF.